This T cell receptor beta chain was sequenced in a study of OX40 agonist ivuxolimab in advanced cancers. Profiling relied on immunoSEQ multiplex PCR, and the TCRdb table lists in-frame clones only, not all of them. The table has about 55,000 clones, 70% to 85% seen once. In the case of this clone: The target antigen is unknown.

Per the germline V gene, CDR1 is SNHLY and CDR2 is FYNNEI. The CDR3 is made up of 17 amino acids. Trimming removed 10 bases at V and 0 bases at J, with 25 bases between. Study-wide results and caveats: Among patients with partial responses at 0.1-3.0 mg/kg, clonal expansion was among the lowest.

This receptor was taken from an adult with an advanced solid tumor such as melanoma, head and neck, liver or kidney cancer. The source was CD4+ or CD8+ T cells sorted from blood, collected in a trial of the OX40 agonist ivuxolimab. J is TRBJ2-7 and V is TRBV2; D is perhaps TRBD2 (6 bases). This CDR3 reads CAIIGPKAGLSSYEQYF. The CDR3 DNA follows: TGTGCCATCATAGGGCCGAAAGCGGGCTTGAGCTCCTACGAGCAGTACTTC.